These 18 T cell receptor beta chains share one sample of origin, sequenced in a study of STAT5B mutations in CD4+ large granular lymphocyte leukemia. The data were produced by immunoSEQ multiplex PCR, yet TCRdb's version contains in-frame clones alone and is incomplete. There are 35,000 to 40,000 clones in the sample; approximately 85% occur only once, and over 1% lies in the top ten. What was sequenced was CD4+ T cells from blood buffy coats. These receptors all come from a human donor in good health.

The chain employs TRBV19 and TRBJ1-4, with D possibly TRBD1 on 6 matching bases. Germline V gene data show CDR1 as LNHDA and CDR2 as SQIVND (reference sequence). V dropped 3 bases and J dropped 3 bases, with 14 bases sitting between them. This CDR3 contains 16 residues. The CDR3 bases are TGTGCCAGTAGTATCCAACAGGGCGCGGCTAATGAAAAACTGTTTTTT. Residues: CASSIQQGAANEKLFF.

The chain carries TRBV6-5 and TRBJ1-1; D gene uncertain. V was trimmed by 5 bases and J by 4 bases, leaving 17 bases between them. The length of the CDR3 is 15 residues. Looked up from germline, CDR1 is MNHEY and CDR2 is SVGAGI. For the CDR3, the DNA is TGTGCCAGCAGTCCCCTTGGGAGTTGGGCCACTGAAGCTTTCTTT. Translated: CASSPLGSWATEAFF.

The J gene is TRBJ2-1, the V gene TRBV19, with TRBD1 matching 7 bases. J gave up 2 bases and V 3 bases, and 7 bases lay outside the gene matches. The CDR3 spans 16 residues. Germline CDR1 LNHDA, CDR2 SQIVND (reference sequence). The CDR3, as DNA: TGTGCCAGTAGTATTTTAACAGGGGTTACCTACAATGAGCAGTTCTTC. This codes for CASSILTGVTYNEQFF.

The J gene is TRBJ2-1, the V gene TRBV7-9; perhaps TRBD1 as D (5 bases). CDR3 length: 14 amino acids. V was trimmed by 4 bases and J by 8 bases, leaving 15 bases between them. Germline loops: CDR1 SEHNR, CDR2 FQNEAQ (reference sequence). Here the CDR3 reads CASSSAIGADEQFF. CDR3 DNA: TGTGCCAGCAGCTCCGCTATAGGGGCGGATGAGCAGTTCTTC. Combining the CDR3 with reference TRBV7-9 and TRBJ2-1 gives the whole variable domain DTGVSQNPRHKITKRGQNVTFRCDPISEHNRLYWYRQTLGQGPEFLTYFQNEAQLEKSRLLSDRFSAERPKGSFSTLEIQRTEQGDSAMYLCASSSAIGADEQFFGPGTRLTVL.

The CDR3 protein is CASTLLTGGTNTEAFF. CDR3 coding DNA: TGTGCCAGTACTTTACTGACAGGGGGTACGAACACTGAAGCTTTCTTT. This chain joins TRBV19 and TRBJ1-1; 9 bases map to TRBD1. The germline V gene encodes CDR1 LNHDA and CDR2 SQIVND (reference sequence). This CDR3 region has 16 residues. V lost 7 bases, J lost 1 base, and 10 bases stayed unmatched.

This clone was found once. The rearrangement joins TRBV21-1 to TRBJ2-5; the D call TRBD2 from the table was never checked on the DNA. TRBV21-1 is deemed a pseudogene. This CDR3 is 15 amino acids long. The CDR3 nucleotides read TGTGCCAGCAGGGGGGGGACCACCCTGTGGGAGACCCAGTACTTC. It is translated as CASRGGTTLWETQYF.

This clone has only a few counts. The rearrangement joins TRBV27 to TRBJ1-5; no clear D. CDR3 length: 13 residues. Germline CDR1 is MNHEY and CDR2 is SMNVEV (reference sequence). Trimming took off 3 bases at V and 7 bases at J, with 10 bases between the two ends. DNA for the CDR3: TGTGCCAGCAGTTTTCCCGGGGTCCAGCCCCAGCATTTT. It encodes CASSFPGVQPQHF.

The rearrangement joins TRBV10-3 to TRBJ1-1; no firm D call. Germline CDR1 reads ENHRY; CDR2 reads SYGVKD. The CDR3 totals 13 residues. V gave up 3 bases and J gave up 1 base, with 6 bases separating them. The CDR3 DNA follows: TGTGCCATCAGTGACGAAGGGAACACTGAAGCTTTCTTT. Translated, it gives CAISDEGNTEAFF.

The gene calls are TRBV5-6 and TRBJ2-7; 7 nucleotides line up with TRBD2. Germline loops: CDR1 SGHDT, CDR2 YYEEEE. This CDR3 contains 15 residues. V lost 4 bases to trimming and J lost 4 bases; unmatched junction nucleotides: 11. The DNA for the CDR3 is TGTGCCAGCAGCACCGTAGCGGGCCTTGTATACGAGCAGTACTTC. This translates into CASSTVAGLVYEQYF.

The chain couples TRBV19 to TRBJ2-7, with D perhaps assigned TRBD1 or TRBD2 (5 bases each). The CDR3 is made up of 14 amino acids. Germline lookup yields CDR1 LNHDA and CDR2 SQIVND (reference sequence). Trimming removed 5 bases at V and 2 bases at J, with 13 bases between. The CDR3 nucleotides read TGTGCCAGTAGTTTCCCGGGACGGACCTACGAGCAGTACTTC. Translated: CASSFPGRTYEQYF.

Only one count was recorded for this clone. J is TRBJ1-1 and V is TRBV7-2, with D maybe TRBD1 (5 bases). Trimming removed 2 bases at V and 0 bases at J, with 16 bases between. The germline V gene has CDR1 SGHTA and CDR2 FQGNSA. The CDR3 is made up of 17 amino acids. Written as DNA, the CDR3 is TGTGCCAGCAGCTTATCGGCAGGTGGGGGAATGAACACTGAAGCTTTCTTT. This encodes CASSLSAGGGMNTEAFF.

This clone was observed a handful of times. The rearrangement links TRBV19 to TRBJ1-1; TRBD1 might be the D (5 bases). CDR3 size: 13 residues. CDR1 LNHDA and CDR2 SQIVND come from the germline V gene (reference sequence). V lost 7 bases and J 5 bases, leaving 14 bases between the germline ends. Here the CDR3 DNA reads TGTGCCAGTAACCCCCTCGGGGGAACTGAAGCTTTCTTT. Residues: CASNPLGGTEAFF.

The rearrangement joins TRBV6-6 to TRBJ2-5; D is undetermined. The DNA end is more similar to TRBJ2-7, so the J call may be wrong. Germline V gene data show CDR1 as MNHNY and CDR2 as SVGAGI (reference sequence). CDR3 length: 14 residues. The CDR3 sequence is CASSLQRSSYEQYF. CDR3 nucleotides: TGTGCCAGCAGTTTACAGAGGAGCTCCTACGAGCAGTACTTC.

The gene calls are TRBV29-1 and TRBJ1-5; a possible D gene is TRBD1 (5 bases). This CDR3 has 13 amino acids. Trimming left V 1 base short and J 9 bases short, with 13 bases between. The germline V gene has CDR1 SQVTM and CDR2 ANQGSEA. In nucleotides, the CDR3 is TGCAGCGTTGAAGGTGGGGCCGGAGGGCCCCAGCATTTT. This codes for CSVEGGAGGPQHF.

The chain couples TRBV7-2 to TRBJ2-3, with 7 bases identical to TRBD2. The germline gives CDR1 SGHTA, CDR2 FQGNSA. Unmatched junction bases numbered 3, after V lost 7 bases and J lost 8 bases. CDR3 length equals 11 residues. CDR3 region: CASTWGGTQYF. Written as DNA, the CDR3 is TGTGCCAGCACCTGGGGGGGTACGCAGTATTTT. Supplemented by reference TRBV7-2 and TRBJ2-3, the full variable domain reads GAGVSQSPSNKVTEKGKDVELRCDPISGHTALYWYRQSLGQGLEFLIYFQGNSAPDKSGLPSDRFSAERTGGSVSTLTIQRTQQEDSAVYLCASTWGGTQYFGPGTRLTVL.

V gene TRBV7-2 combines with J gene TRBJ2-7; D is unresolved. This CDR3 spans 12 amino acids. The germline CDR1 and CDR2 sequences are SGHTA and FQGNSA. V lost 5 bases to trimming and J lost 0 bases, with 5 bases between them. Written as DNA, the CDR3 is TGTGCCAGCAGCGAGAGCTCCTACGAGCAGTACTTC. This sequence encodes CASSESSYEQYF.

The chain has TRBV15 and TRBJ1-2; TRBD1 aligns across 9 bases. The length of the CDR3 is 15 residues. Germline V gene lookup returns CDR1 LNHNV and CDR2 YYDKDF (reference sequence). The V and J ends lost 1 base and 2 bases, in that order; junction bases with no gene match: 2. The CDR3 nucleotides are TGTGCCACCAGCAGAGGGGGACAGGGCAACTATGGCTACACCTTC. Amino acid sequence: CATSRGGQGNYGYTF.

Only one count was recorded for this clone. The V gene is TRBV6-1, the J gene TRBJ2-5; D not resolved. The germline V gene encodes CDR1 MNHNS and CDR2 SASEGT. This CDR3 comprises 12 residues. Trimming cost V 7 bases and J 3 bases, with 9 bases left between them. CDR3 sequence (DNA): TGTGCCAGCATGAGGAATGAAGAGACCCAGTACTTC. Translation gives CASMRNEETQYF.